The 25 T cell receptor beta chains below come from one sample, sequenced in a study of shared clonotypes between healthy human individuals. Repertoires were generated with immunoSEQ multiplex PCR, while TCRdb's copy carries only in-frame clones and drops some. The sample lists about 2.1 million clones, around 93% occurring once. The naive CD8 subset, CD45RO-negative cells positively selected for CCR7, excluded terminally differentiated effector memory CD45RA+ cells. Sequenced input: naive CD8+ T cells from PBMCs. The receptors were sampled from a man aged 18 to 29 in good health. Some clones in this sample may be carry-over from other donors' samples.

The V and J genes are TRBV2 and TRBJ1-2, with 9 positions matching TRBD1. Germline lookup yields CDR1 SNHLY and CDR2 FYNNEI. This CDR3 region has 16 residues. V was clipped by 7 bases and J by 5 bases; unmatched bases: 14. CDR3 nucleotide sequence: TGTGCCAGCAACCGGGACAGGGAGTCATTTATATATGGCTACACCTTC. It yields the protein CASNRDRESFIYGYTF.

This rearrangement joins TRBV11-1 to TRBJ2-3; no clear D gene. Trimming pared 7 bases from V and 2 bases from J, leaving 16 bases between. Germline values: CDR1 SGHAT, CDR2 FQDESV (reference sequence). The length of the CDR3 is 15 residues. CDR3 protein: CASTPFSGDTDTQYF. The CDR3, as DNA: TGTGCCAGCACCCCGTTTAGTGGGGACACAGATACGCAGTATTTT.

The chain employs TRBV5-1 and TRBJ2-7, with 9 nucleotides matching TRBD1. Germline values: CDR1 SGHRS, CDR2 YFSETQ. CDR3 length equals 16 residues. Trimming took 4 bases from V and 2 from J; bases not matched to a gene: 10. CDR3: CASSKSHRQGAYEQYF. The DNA for the CDR3 is TGCGCCAGCAGCAAATCACATCGACAGGGGGCCTACGAGCAGTACTTC.

This clone occurred once. This chain joins TRBV7-9 and TRBJ1-1, with a tentative D call TRBD1 (5 bases). Germline loops: CDR1 SEHNR, CDR2 FQNEAQ (reference sequence). The V end was cut by 7 bases, the J end by 0 bases, with 21 bases between. The CDR3 runs to 17 residues. The CDR3 DNA sequence: TGTGCCAGCACTGAAGCCTCGTGGTCGACAGTGAACACTGAAGCTTTCTTT. This gives the protein CASTEASWSTVNTEAFF.

This clone was recorded only once. The chain links TRBV5-1 to TRBJ2-7; D uncertain. The CDR3 runs to 12 residues. The V and J ends lost 2 bases and 5 bases respectively, with 8 bases between them. Germline assignment: CDR1 SGHRS and CDR2 YFSETQ. CDR3 DNA: TGCGCCAGCAGCTTTCTTGGAGACGAGCAGTACTTC. Translated: CASSFLGDEQYF.

In regard to this clone: This sequence may be a read error, since a much larger clone differs from it by one base. The chain is built from TRBV2 and TRBJ2-7; unclear D gene. CDR3 length: 11 amino acids. V lost 8 bases to trimming and J lost 0 bases, with 5 bases between them. CDR1 is SNHLY, CDR2 FYNNEI, per germline. The CDR3 coding sequence is TGTGCCAGCCGTAACTCCTACGAGCAGTACTTC. It yields the protein CASRNSYEQYF.

The gene calls are TRBV28 and TRBJ1-2, with a possible D match to TRBD1 (6 bases). The CDR3 has 14 amino acids. Trimming left V 9 bases short and J 2 bases short, with 16 bases between. Germline V CDR1 and CDR2: MDHEN, SYDVKM. The CDR3 DNA reads TGTGCCAGTTTGGGGGGGGACACAAACTATGGCTACACCTTC. Its translation is CASLGGDTNYGYTF.

This clone was recorded once. The chain links TRBV6-1 to TRBJ2-7; 10 bases are a match to TRBD1. The length of the CDR3 is 15 residues. V lost 6 bases and J lost 0; bases outside the gene matches: 5. In germline, CDR1 is MNHNS, CDR2 SASEGT. CDR3 DNA sequence: TGTGCCAGCAGAGAGGGACAGGGGTTCTCCTACGAGCAGTACTTC. This sequence encodes CASREGQGFSYEQYF.

V usage is TRBV9 and J usage is TRBJ1-2; TRBD1 is a possible D gene (6 bases). CDR1 SGDLS and CDR2 YYNGEE come from the germline V gene. The CDR3 consists of 19 residues. The germline V and J ends were trimmed by 0 bases and 0 bases, with 21 bases remaining between them. The CDR3 region is CASSVAGGGYLESNYGYTF. Written as DNA, the CDR3 is TGTGCCAGCAGCGTAGCGGGGGGGGGCTACCTCGAGTCTAACTATGGCTACACCTTC.

The table lists this clone with a few counts. J is TRBJ2-7 and V is TRBV7-9; D may be TRBD1 (6 bases). V lost 6 bases and J lost 7, with 13 bases in between. From germline, CDR1 is SEHNR and CDR2 FQNEAQ (reference sequence). CDR3 size: 12 residues. The CDR3 DNA sequence: TGTGCCAGCAGGGCCGGGACATCTGAGCAGTACTTC. Its protein product is CASRAGTSEQYF.

The gene calls are TRBV30 and TRBJ1-3, with D perhaps TRBD1 (5 bases). Germline V gene sequence: CDR1 GTSNPN, CDR2 SVGIG (reference sequence). This CDR3 is built from 14 residues. Between the trimmed V and J ends, which lost 0 bases and 1 base, there was a span of 7 bases. As DNA, the CDR3 is TGTGCCTGGAGTGTAGGACATTCTGGAAACACCATATATTTT. The encoded protein is CAWSVGHSGNTIYF.

This clone turned up a few times. The V call is TRBV7-9, the J call TRBJ2-7, with 7 nucleotides matching TRBD1. Germline CDR1 SEHNR, CDR2 FQNEAQ (reference sequence). Losses at the gene ends were 6 bases for V and 2 bases for J; bases not matched to a gene: 10. This CDR3 contains 15 residues. Here the CDR3 DNA reads TGTGCCAGCAGTTCAAGACAGGGAGTGACCTACGAGCAGTACTTC. Amino acids: CASSSRQGVTYEQYF.

The chain employs TRBV9 and TRBJ2-1, with D perhaps being TRBD1 or TRBD2 (5 bases each). The ends were cut back, 1 base at V and 7 bases at J, with 15 bases in the middle. CDR1 is SGDLS and CDR2 is YYNGEE in the germline V gene. The CDR3 is 15 amino acids. The CDR3 sequence: CASSVNRDPSNEQFF. The CDR3 region has the DNA TGTGCCAGCAGCGTAAACCGGGACCCCTCTAATGAGCAGTTCTTC.

V gene TRBV27 combines with J gene TRBJ1-2; D gene unclear. This CDR3 has 15 residues. The germline CDR1 and CDR2 sequences are MNHEY and SMNVEV (reference sequence). V lost 4 bases to trimming and J lost 0 bases, with 12 bases between them. The CDR3 spells CASSSRATTNYGYTF. CDR3 DNA: TGTGCCAGCAGTTCCCGGGCCACAACTAACTATGGCTACACCTTC.

On this clone itself: The sample carries other DNA sequences with the same CDR3. The J gene is TRBJ1-2, the V gene TRBV28; D is perhaps TRBD1 (5 bases). The ends were cut back, 1 base at V and 3 bases at J, with 12 bases in the middle. CDR3 size: 15 residues. Germline CDR1 and CDR2: MDHEN and SYDVKM. The CDR3 DNA sequence: TGTGCCAGCAGTTTATCGGGGCAGGGCTACTATGGCTACACCTTC. Translated: CASSLSGQGYYGYTF.

The rearrangement joins TRBV11-2 to TRBJ2-3, with D possibly matching TRBD2 (6 bases). Germline V CDR1 and CDR2: SGHAT, FQNNGV. The V gene lost 4 bases and the J gene lost 0 bases, with 17 bases spanning the gap. The CDR3 spans 17 residues. CDR3 residues: CASSSRAPGGSTDTQYF. CDR3 bases: TGTGCCAGCAGCTCACGGGCCCCCGGAGGGAGCACAGATACGCAGTATTTT. Full variable domain (outside the CDR3, taken from reference TRBV11-2 and TRBJ2-3): EAGVAQSPRYKIIEKRQSVAFWCNPISGHATLYWYQQILGQGPKLLIQFQNNGVVDDSQLPKDRFSAERLKGVDSTLKIQPAKLEDSAVYLCASSSRAPGGSTDTQYFGPGTRLTVL.

This clone has only one observation. This chain joins TRBV5-1 and TRBJ2-7; D may correspond to TRBD1 or TRBD2 (5 bases each). Trimming took 4 bases from V and 2 from J, leaving 25 bases between them. The germline CDR1 and CDR2 sequences are SGHRS and YFSETQ. CDR3 size: 18 residues. This CDR3 reads CASSRGPSEGPGTYEQYF. The CDR3 nucleotides are TGCGCCAGCAGCCGGGGACCGAGCGAGGGCCCAGGAACCTACGAGCAGTACTTC.

There are a few counts of this clone. The chain links TRBV7-9 to TRBJ1-4; possible D gene TRBD1, 5 bases. CDR1 and CDR2 from the germline V gene are SEHNR and FQNEAQ (reference sequence). V lost 2 bases and J lost 2, with 9 bases in between. The CDR3 spans 15 residues. The CDR3 loop is CASSLTEGTNEKLFF. CDR3 DNA: TGTGCCAGCAGCTTAACTGAGGGGACTAATGAAAAACTGTTTTTT.

The V call is TRBV7-9, the J call TRBJ2-7; weak D call: TRBD2 (6 bases). Deletions cut 1 base from V and 5 bases from J, with 12 bases between. This CDR3 spans 14 amino acids. The germline CDR1 and CDR2 sequences are SEHNR and FQNEAQ (reference sequence). The CDR3: CASSLGAGPNEQYF. The CDR3 bases are TGTGCCAGCAGCTTAGGGGCGGGGCCCAACGAGCAGTACTTC.

The chain recombines TRBV21-1 with TRBJ1-2. TRBV21-1 is noted as a pseudogene. This CDR3 contains 16 residues. This CDR3 is CASSKGCQTSNYGYTF. DNA of the CDR3: TGTGCCAGCAGCAAAGGTTGTCAGACTTCTAACTATGGCTACACCTTC.

V is TRBV7-9 and J is TRBJ2-7, with TRBD2 matching over 8 bases. CDR1 is SEHNR, CDR2 FQNEAQ, per germline (reference sequence). J gave up 6 bases and V 5 bases, and 9 bases lay outside the gene matches. This CDR3 spans 14 amino acids. CDR3 nucleotides: TGTGCCAGCAGCCGCCCCGGGGGGGCCGGCGAGCAGTACTTC. This gives the protein CASSRPGGAGEQYF.

The chain carries TRBV7-9 and TRBJ2-1, with D hard to call. The V gene's germline CDR1 is SEHNR and CDR2 FQNEAQ (reference sequence). Trimming took off 6 bases at V and 4 bases at J, with 16 bases between the two ends. The CDR3 totals 15 residues. The CDR3 DNA sequence: TGTGCCAGCAGTCCACCACACAACCCTTACAATGAGCAGTTCTTC. Translated: CASSPPHNPYNEQFF.

The J gene is TRBJ1-1, the V gene TRBV28, with D possibly TRBD1 on 5 matching bases. V gave up 4 bases and J gave up 2 bases, with 17 bases separating them. The CDR3 has 16 amino acids. CDR1 is MDHEN, CDR2 SYDVKM, per germline. CDR3: CASSWWGSRGNTEAFF. DNA of the CDR3: TGTGCCAGCAGTTGGTGGGGCTCTAGGGGAAACACTGAAGCTTTCTTT.

This sequence joins TRBV13 and TRBJ1-5; D might be TRBD1 (6 bases). There are 17 residues in the CDR3. The germline V gene encodes CDR1 PRHDT and CDR2 FYEKMQ (reference sequence). V shed 3 bases and J shed 0 bases, with 15 bases lying between them. The CDR3 is CASSFSMDRNSNQPQHF. DNA of the CDR3: TGTGCCAGCAGCTTTAGTATGGACAGAAATAGCAATCAGCCCCAGCATTTT.

Of note for this clone: Other DNA sequences within the sample encode an identical CDR3. The chain employs TRBV7-6 and TRBJ2-7, with 8 bases aligning to TRBD1. Germline V lookup: CDR1 SGHVS, CDR2 FNYEAQ. There are 14 residues in the CDR3. With 5 bases clipped from V and 2 bases from J, the junction kept 5 bases outside the gene matches. Here the CDR3 DNA reads TGTGCCAGCAGCCCAGGACAGGGCGCCTACGAGCAGTACTTC. It yields the protein CASSPGQGAYEQYF.